The clone carrying this T cell receptor (beta chain) showed up just once. This table comes from immunoSEQ multiplex PCR, and its TCRdb copy is limited to in-frame clones, with some not included. The sample consists of 150,000 to 200,000 clones, over 80% of them appearing once. The study drew participants aged roughly 18 to 95 years from roughly 25 US areas. Cohort placement rested on clinical history that participants reported themselves. The data were obtained in a study of blood T cell repertoires in COVID-19. Background on the study: Samples taken during acute and convalescent COVID-19 were collected in the United States, Italy and Spain. T cells, B-cell-depleted T cells, or PBMCs provided the cDNA or gDNA that served as material.

The CDR3 extends over 15 amino acids. V lost 4 bases, J lost 1 base, and 11 bases lay in between. Germline V gives CDR1 KGHSH, CDR2 LQKENI. The sample taken for sequencing was PBMCs or T cells enriched from blood (not recorded which). This sequence was found in an older woman who had recovered from COVID-19. V and J are TRBV18 and TRBJ1-3; D is unclear. For the CDR3, the DNA is TGTGCCAGCTCACTTGCGGGCAGGTCTGGAAACACCATATATTTT. Its translation is CASSLAGRSGNTIYF.